This paragraph reports one T cell receptor beta chain. Its binding antigen is unknown. Nothing much larger sits one base from this clone, and base qualities are not available. V is reduced by 5 bases and J by 7 bases, leaving a spacing of 15 bases between them. Inclusive of the bounding cysteine and phenylalanine, the CDR3 is 14 residues long. Kept here is only the CDR3 DNA, which spans 42 bases and is read in frame from base 1. The listed sequencing device is Illumina HiSeq 1500. TCRdb reprocessing: public reads trimmed at Q25 with fastp, clones called with MiXCR, in-frame beta chains kept. Rows with a matching CDR3 protein are joined into one entry that keeps the most common DNA and genes. The sample contains roughly 990,000 distinct CDR3 sequences, approximately 31% of them found a single time. The ten largest clones represent 11% to 15% of the sample. The sample originates from a study of T cell repertoires in cytomegalovirus infection (dated by TCRdb to 2018 to 2020). Background on the whole study: The peptide stimulations were aimed at well-studied HLA-B-restricted epitopes as well as recently identified HLA-C-restricted CMV epitopes, whose presentation resists viral immunomodulation. The HLA type of each donor mattered for the analysis, because public TCR beta signatures pointed to carriage of CMV infection along with the matching HLA type. The full study reports these points: In the ex vivo response, HLA-C-restricted CMV-specific TCR beta clonotypes were dominant, and in two of eight donors the single most frequent clonotype came from this HLA-C-restricted group. In both this cohort and an independent cohort of some 350 donors, the cumulative frequency of public TCR beta family members distinguished carriers of CMV infection plus the relevant HLA type.

The sample's treatment or condition, from its label and the paper: in vitro stimulation with specific CMV peptide epitopes to enrich CMV-specific T cells. The sample here was cultured CD8+ T cells from PBMCs, taken from culture after CMV antigen stimulation. The receptor chain draws on TRBV12-3 or TRBV12-4 and TRBJ2-1; the D call is possibly TRBD1 or TRBD2, each sharing 6 bases. This clonotype originated in a human donor in good health (CMV status not recorded). Some clones in this sample may be carry-over from other donors' samples. The CDR3 is CASSAMGGRNEQFF. The DNA sequence follows: TGTGCCAGCAGTGCCATGGGGGGCCGTAATGAGCAGTTCTTC.